This is a list of T cell receptor beta chains from one sample in a study of lung T cells in sarcoidosis with Löfgren's syndrome. TCRdb ran MiXCR on the reads and lists one entry per CDR3 protein. The repertoire consists of roughly 63,000 distinct CDR3 sequences, with approximately 22% occurring once and the leading ten covering approximately 2.2%. The sequencing sample was made of CD4+ T cells from PBMCs. The receptors come from a human donor with sarcoidosis (Löfgren's syndrome or another form), or a control subject (not recorded which). Each CDR3 is given with its conserved first and last residue. The order of the fields is V gene, D gene, J gene, CDR3 protein. The D gene is left open where the match is weak.

v_call: TRBV18; d_call: NA; j_call: TRBJ2-5; cdr3_aa: CASSPPLRGQETQYF
v_call: TRBV5-1; d_call: TRBD2; j_call: TRBJ2-3; cdr3_aa: CASSLTGGNPLTDTQYF
v_call: TRBV6-1; d_call: TRBD1; j_call: TRBJ1-1; cdr3_aa: CASSFPPGQRAFF
v_call: TRBV28; d_call: NA; j_call: TRBJ2-4; cdr3_aa: CASSSTPKGSINIQYF
v_call: TRBV2; d_call: NA; j_call: TRBJ1-5; cdr3_aa: CASSEQGISNQPQHF
v_call: TRBV25-1; d_call: TRBD2; j_call: TRBJ2-1; cdr3_aa: CASSASGGSYNEQFF
v_call: TRBV10-1; d_call: TRBD2; j_call: TRBJ2-3; cdr3_aa: CASSAGTSGVRTQYF
v_call: TRBV24-1; d_call: TRBD2; j_call: TRBJ2-3; cdr3_aa: CATSDGPGGAHDTQYF
v_call: TRBV4-1; d_call: TRBD2; j_call: TRBJ2-3; cdr3_aa: CASSVLAGATADTQYF
v_call: TRBV12-3/TRBV12-4; d_call: NA; j_call: TRBJ1-1; cdr3_aa: CASSSSRPGAYTEAFF
v_call: TRBV28; d_call: TRBD1; j_call: TRBJ1-2; cdr3_aa: CASKLGTGYTGYTF
v_call: TRBV4-2; d_call: TRBD2; j_call: TRBJ2-5; cdr3_aa: CASSPSRAGGNSNRYQETQYF